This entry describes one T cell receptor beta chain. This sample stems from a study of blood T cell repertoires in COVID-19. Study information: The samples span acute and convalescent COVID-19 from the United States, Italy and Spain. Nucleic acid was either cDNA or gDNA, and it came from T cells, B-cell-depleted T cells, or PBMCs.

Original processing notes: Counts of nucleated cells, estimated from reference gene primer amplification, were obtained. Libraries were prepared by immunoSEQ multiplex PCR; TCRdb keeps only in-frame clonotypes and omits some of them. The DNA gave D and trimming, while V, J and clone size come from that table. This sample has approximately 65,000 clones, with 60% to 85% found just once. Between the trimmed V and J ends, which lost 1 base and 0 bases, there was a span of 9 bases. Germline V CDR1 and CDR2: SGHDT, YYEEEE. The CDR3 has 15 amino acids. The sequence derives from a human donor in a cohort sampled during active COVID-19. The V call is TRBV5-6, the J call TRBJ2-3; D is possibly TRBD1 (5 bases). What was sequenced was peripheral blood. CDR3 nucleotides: TGTGCCAGCAGCTTGCGACAGTATAGCACAGATACGCAGTATTTT. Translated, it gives CASSLRQYSTDTQYF. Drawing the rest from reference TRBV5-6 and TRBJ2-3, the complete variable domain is DAGVTQSPTHLIKTRGQQVTLRCSPKSGHDTVSWYQQALGQGPQFIFQYYEEEERQRGNFPDRFSGHQFPNYSSELNVNALLLGDSALYLCASSLRQYSTDTQYFGPGTRLTVL.